The clone carrying this T cell receptor (beta chain) was found once. The sample originates from a study of cytomegalovirus exposure and HLA in healthy donors. Sequenced by immunoSEQ multiplex PCR; TCRdb stores in-frame clones only, minus some. This sample carries about 330,000 clones, 75% to 90% of them seen once, and the ten largest clones take over 0.8%. Sequences were obtained from PBMCs. The origin of this receptor is a young woman in good health and CMV-seronegative.

DNA of the CDR3: TGTGCCAGCAAAACAGAAGAGACCCAGTACTTC. It codes for CASKTEETQYF. The chain carries TRBV28 and TRBJ2-5, with D unclear. CDR3 length equals 11 residues. The germline CDR1 and CDR2 sequences are MDHEN and SYDVKM. The germline V and J ends were trimmed by 7 bases and 3 bases, with 6 bases remaining between them.